One sample yielded the 25 T cell receptor beta chains listed below, sequenced in a study of T-cell memory formation after mild COVID-19 (dated by TCRdb to 2020 to 2022). Libraries were made using 5' RACE. Sequencing was performed on an Illumina NovaSeq 6000. TCRdb cleaned the public reads at Q25 with fastp, built clones with MiXCR and kept in-frame beta chains. Rows are combined by CDR3 protein, so each entry shows the most common genes and DNA. This sample gives 250,000 to 300,000 distinct CDR3 sequences in total; about 17% of them show up just once. Roughly a fifth of the sample is held by the ten biggest clonotypes. Sequenced input: PBMCs or a T cell subset sorted from them (not recorded which). The receptors shown here come from a man between 18 and 29 years old who had mild COVID-19 (a few samples of this study predate the infection). The sample titles of this study are shuffled in the database, so cell type and time point are left out; the donor was told from shared clones.

In the case of this clonotype: The junction and the germline gene differ at one end; a read error may be behind it. The rearrangement links TRBV7-9 to TRBJ1-1, with 9 bases identical to TRBD1. This CDR3 comprises 14 residues. CDR1 and CDR2 from the germline V gene are SEHNR and FQNEAQ (reference sequence). The CDR3 DNA sequence: TGTGCCAGCACCGGACAGGGGTCGAACTCTGAAGCTTTCTTT. As protein: CASTGQGSNSEAFF.

This clonotype was seen only a few times. V usage is TRBV15 and J usage is TRBJ2-7; D is tentatively TRBD1 or TRBD2 (5 bases each). Trimming took off 1 base at V and 1 base at J, with 11 bases between the two ends. Germline CDR1 reads LNHNV; CDR2 reads YYDKDF (reference sequence). The CDR3 has 15 residues. The DNA for the CDR3 is TGTGCCACCAGCAGAGGTCACGGGGCTTCCTACGAGCAGTACGTC. Translation gives CATSRGHGASYEQYV.

V usage is TRBV7-3 and J usage is TRBJ2-1; D may be TRBD2 (6 bases). The length of the CDR3 is 15 residues. From germline, CDR1 is SGHTA and CDR2 FQGTGA. V lost 2 bases to trimming and J lost 2 bases, with 10 bases between them. CDR3 sequence (DNA): TGTGCCAGCAGCTTAGGTGGGGAGGCCTACAATGAGCAGTTCTTC. Translating it yields CASSLGGEAYNEQFF.

The chain carries TRBV2 and TRBJ2-5; D uncertain. Germline values: CDR1 SNHLY, CDR2 FYNNEI. Deletions cut 4 bases from V and 4 bases from J, with 10 bases between. The length of the CDR3 is 13 residues. The CDR3 here is CASSVEATETQYF. As DNA, the CDR3 is TGTGCCAGCAGTGTAGAAGCGACAGAGACCCAGTACTTC.

The chain combines TRBV4-3 with TRBJ1-5; no firm D call. The CDR3 length is 15 residues. Germline V gene data show CDR1 as LGHNA and CDR2 as YSLEER. V was shortened by 1 base and J by 0 bases, with 7 bases between the two germline ends. CDR3 coding DNA: TGCGCCAGCAGCCAAGCCTGGCATAGCAATCAGCCCCAGCATTTT. It encodes CASSQAWHSNQPQHF.

The chain employs TRBV10-3 and TRBJ2-3; D unclear. In germline, CDR1 is ENHRY, CDR2 SYGVKD. The V end was cut by 2 bases, the J end by 6 bases, with 15 bases between. The CDR3 sequence is 15 residues long. Written as DNA, the CDR3 is TGTGCCATCAGTGAGCCCGGTAGGCGTGCGGATACGCAGTATTTT. Amino acid sequence: CAISEPGRRADTQYF.

This clonotype was counted between two and nine times. The genes are TRBV3-1 and TRBJ1-2; weak D call: TRBD1 (5 bases). Trimming shortened V by 3 bases and J by 4 bases, and 12 bases separated the two germline ends. The CDR3 extends over 14 amino acids. The germline V gene has CDR1 LGHDT and CDR2 YNNKEL (reference sequence). CDR3 DNA sequence: TGTGCCAGCAGCCAGGGGCCGATGAGCTATGGCTACACCTTC. Encoded protein: CASSQGPMSYGYTF.

The genes are TRBV24-1 and TRBJ2-1; the D gene is possibly TRBD1 (6 bases). Deletions cut 3 bases from V and 4 bases from J, with 12 bases between. Germline V gene lookup returns CDR1 KGHDR and CDR2 SFDVKD. The CDR3 has 15 residues. In nucleotides, the CDR3 is TGTGCCACCAGTGATGCGGCAGGGGAATACAATGAGCAGTTCTTC. Translation: CATSDAAGEYNEQFF.

The chain couples TRBV5-1 to TRBJ2-1, with D unclear. V lost 3 bases and J 0 bases, leaving 7 bases between the germline ends. This CDR3 comprises 14 residues. Germline CDR1 is SGHRS and CDR2 is YFSETQ. The CDR3 protein is CASSSQSSYNEQFF. The CDR3 region has the DNA TGCGCCAGCAGCTCGCAAAGCTCCTACAATGAGCAGTTCTTC.

The CDR3 sequence is CASSPRGYGGYTF. In DNA form, the CDR3 reads TGTGCCAGCAGTCCCAGGGGGTATGGAGGCTACACCTTC. The chain has TRBV6-5 and TRBJ1-2, with TRBD1 matching over 7 bases. Germline V gives CDR1 MNHEY, CDR2 SVGAGI. After removal of 5 bases from V and 8 bases from J, the junction contained 8 bases not matched to a gene. This CDR3 region has 13 residues.

This clonotype showed up just a few times. The chain links TRBV5-1 to TRBJ2-1; 11 bases fit TRBD1. Unmatched junction bases numbered 8, after V lost 4 bases and J lost 8 bases. The germline V gene encodes CDR1 SGHRS and CDR2 YFSETQ. CDR3 length: 15 amino acids. CDR3 sequence: CASSPGTGGWYEQFF. The DNA of the CDR3 is TGCGCCAGCAGCCCCGGGACAGGGGGATGGTATGAGCAGTTCTTC.

J is TRBJ2-3 and V is TRBV27, with 11 bases aligning to TRBD1. The CDR3 loop spans 15 amino acids. The trim removed 4 bases at V and 9 bases at J, leaving 9 bases unmatched. CDR1 and CDR2 from the germline V gene are MNHEY and SMNVEV (reference sequence). The CDR3 bases are TGTGCCAGCAGTTCAACCATCGGGACAGGGGGGACGCAGTATTTT. This encodes CASSSTIGTGGTQYF.

This clonotype was detected only a few times. The gene calls are TRBV6-5 and TRBJ2-1, with 8 positions matching TRBD1. Germline V gives CDR1 MNHEY, CDR2 SVGAGI. V lost 5 bases, J lost 0 bases, and 3 bases stayed unmatched. CDR3 size: 15 residues. Here the CDR3 reads CASSLQGASYNEQFF. The CDR3, as DNA: TGTGCCAGCAGTCTTCAGGGGGCCTCCTACAATGAGCAGTTCTTC.

This clonotype was counted ten times or more. J is TRBJ1-1 and V is TRBV20-1; D uncertain. V was trimmed by 3 bases and J by 1 base, leaving 6 bases between them. Germline CDR1 and CDR2: DFQATT and SNEGSKA (reference sequence). CDR3 length: 12 amino acids. The CDR3 DNA sequence: TGCAGTGCTAGGGAAGGGAACACTGAAGCTTTCTTT. It specifies CSAREGNTEAFF.

This clonotype has a handful of counts. The chain recombines TRBV5-1 with TRBJ1-1; D call uncertain. Germline V gives CDR1 SGHRS, CDR2 YFSETQ. CDR3 size: 14 residues. V gave up 2 bases and J gave up 4 bases, with 12 bases separating them. CDR3 in DNA: TGCGCCAGCAGCTTAGACGCCCCGGGCACTGAAGCTTTCTTT. It specifies CASSLDAPGTEAFF.

This clonotype was observed a handful of times. The chain is built from TRBV6-5 and TRBJ2-3; 7 bases match TRBD2. CDR1 is MNHEY and CDR2 is SVGAGI in the germline V gene. This CDR3 spans 15 amino acids. Trimming at V came to 2 bases and at J to 1 base, leaving 3 bases not matched to a gene. Here the CDR3 reads CASSYQRGRTDTQYF. Here the CDR3 DNA reads TGTGCCAGCAGTTACCAGCGGGGTCGCACAGATACGCAGTATTTT.

As DNA, the CDR3 is TGCGCCAGCAGCTCGTCGGGCCAGTCCTACGAGCAGTACTTC. It is translated as CASSSSGQSYEQYF. This chain joins TRBV5-1 and TRBJ2-7; D unresolved. The CDR3 loop spans 14 amino acids. Trimming took off 3 bases at V and 1 base at J, with 11 bases between the two ends. Germline V gene lookup returns CDR1 SGHRS and CDR2 YFSETQ.

The chain employs TRBV9 and TRBJ2-2; D may be TRBD2 (6 bases). The CDR3 has 14 amino acids. CDR1 is SGDLS, CDR2 YYNGEE, per germline. V dropped 4 bases and J dropped 6 bases, with 13 bases sitting between them. The CDR3 coding sequence is TGTGCCAGCAGCCGGGGACTCCGCGCCGGGGAGCTGTTTTTT. This sequence encodes CASSRGLRAGELFF.

There are a few counts of this clonotype. The chain uses TRBV29-1 and TRBJ2-5, with D perhaps TRBD1 or TRBD2 (5 bases each). With 3 bases removed from V and 5 bases from J, the gap between germline ends came to 13 bases. The CDR3 sequence is 13 residues long. CDR1 and CDR2 from the germline V gene are SQVTM and ANQGSEA. The CDR3 sequence: CSVDGTWRETQYF. The CDR3 DNA reads as TGCAGCGTTGATGGGACCTGGCGGGAGACCCAGTACTTC. The variable domain in full, completed from reference TRBV29-1 and TRBJ2-5, reads SAVISQKPSRDICQRGTSLTIQCQVDSQVTMMFWYRQQPGQSLTLIATANQGSEATYESGFVIDKFPISRPNLTFSTLTVSNMSPEDSSIYLCSVDGTWRETQYFGPGTRLLVL.

The rearrangement uses TRBV7-3 and TRBJ2-5, with 9 nucleotides matching TRBD2. From germline, CDR1 is SGHTA and CDR2 FQGTGA. The CDR3 loop spans 16 amino acids. Trimming cost V 3 bases and J 5 bases; bases outside gene matches: 10. Here the CDR3 reads CASSLVAGGPRETQYF. The DNA for the CDR3 is TGTGCCAGCAGCTTGGTCGCGGGGGGGCCTCGGGAGACCCAGTACTTC.

V is TRBV20-1 and J is TRBJ2-7; D remains ambiguous. This CDR3 contains 15 residues. The V end was cut by 0 bases, the J end by 7 bases, with 19 bases between. CDR1 is DFQATT and CDR2 is SNEGSKA in the germline V gene (reference sequence). CDR3 bases: TGCAGTGCTAGAGATATCGCTAGAGCCGCGAGTGAGCAGTACGTC. Its protein is CSARDIARAASEQYV.

This clonotype has at least ten counts. The V gene is TRBV5-1, the J gene TRBJ2-1; TRBD2 aligns across 8 bases. The CDR3 length is 16 residues. Germline V gene lookup returns CDR1 SGHRS and CDR2 YFSETQ. Trimming cost V 0 bases and J 0 bases; bases outside gene matches: 2. Here the CDR3 reads CASSLVSGSSYNEQFF. CDR3 coding DNA: TGCGCCAGCAGCTTGGTAAGCGGGAGCTCCTACAATGAGCAGTTCTTC.

In its sample, this clonotype was seen a few times. The chain couples TRBV7-2 to TRBJ2-1; D possibly uses TRBD1 or TRBD2 (5 bases each). Deletions cut 4 bases from V and 10 bases from J, with 23 bases between. The CDR3 has 16 residues. Germline CDR1 and CDR2: SGHTA and FQGNSA. CDR3 protein: CASSSPTLGPPNEQFF. The CDR3 coding sequence is TGTGCCAGCAGCTCTCCTACCTTGGGACCCCCCAACGAGCAGTTCTTC. Supplemented by reference TRBV7-2 and TRBJ2-1, the full variable domain reads GAGVSQSPSNKVTEKGKDVELRCDPISGHTALYWYRQSLGQGLEFLIYFQGNSAPDKSGLPSDRFSAERTGGSVSTLTIQRTQQEDSAVYLCASSSPTLGPPNEQFFGPGTRLTVL.

This rearrangement joins TRBV5-1 to TRBJ2-7; 10 bases line up with TRBD2. CDR3 length equals 14 residues. The ends lost 4 bases at V and 3 bases at J; junction bases unmatched: 4. CDR1 is SGHRS and CDR2 is YFSETQ in the germline V gene. The CDR3 nucleotides are TGCGCCAGCAGCGGTAGCGGGGGGCTCTACGAGCAGTACTTC. It yields the protein CASSGSGGLYEQYF. Full variable domain (outside the CDR3, taken from reference TRBV5-1 and TRBJ2-7): KAGVTQTPRYLIKTRGQQVTLSCSPISGHRSVSWYQQTPGQGLQFLFEYFSETQRNKGNFPGRFSGRQFSNSRSEMNVSTLELGDSALYLCASSGSGGLYEQYFGPGTRLTVT.

The gene calls are TRBV6-2 or TRBV6-3 and TRBJ2-3, with 9 bases aligning to TRBD2. With 2 bases clipped from V and 0 bases from J, the junction kept 6 bases outside the gene matches. Germline CDR1 is MNHEY and CDR2 is SVGEGT. The CDR3 is 17 residues long. CDR3 nucleotides: TGTGCCAGCAGTTACCTTCCGCTAGCGGGGAGCACAGATACGCAGTATTTT. Encoded protein: CASSYLPLAGSTDTQYF.